This T cell receptor beta chain was documented in a study of blood T cell repertoires in COVID-19. Study background: The United States, Italy and Spain supplied acute and convalescent COVID-19 samples. From T cells, B-cell-depleted T cells, or PBMCs came the material, which was cDNA or gDNA.

The ends lost 0 bases at V and 5 bases at J; junction bases unmatched: 2. Germline CDR1 GTSNPN, CDR2 SVGIG (reference sequence). This CDR3 spans 13 amino acids. Per the authors' pipeline: The authors estimated nucleated cell counts from reference gene primer amplification. Profiled with immunoSEQ multiplex PCR; TCRdb holds only in-frame clones, not every one. That table furnishes V, J and clone size, whereas the DNA furnished D and trimming. The table includes 150,000 or so clones, 86% detected once. The chain links TRBV30 to TRBJ2-5; TRBD1 matches 8 bases. The receptor was derived from a man aged 18 to 35 with acute or convalescent COVID-19. The sequenced sample was peripheral blood. This chain's CDR3 is CAWSVRQGETQYF. The CDR3 bases are TGTGCCTGGAGTGTACGACAGGGGGAGACCCAGTACTTC.